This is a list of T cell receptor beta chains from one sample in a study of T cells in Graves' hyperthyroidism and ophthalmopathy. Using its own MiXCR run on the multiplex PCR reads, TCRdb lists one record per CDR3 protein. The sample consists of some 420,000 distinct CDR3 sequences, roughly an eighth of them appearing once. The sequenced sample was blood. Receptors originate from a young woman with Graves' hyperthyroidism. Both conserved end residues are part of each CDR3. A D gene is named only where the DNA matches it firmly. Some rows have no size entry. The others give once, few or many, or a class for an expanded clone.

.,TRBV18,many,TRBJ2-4,TGTGCCAGCACTCGGACGGACGAGCTAGCCAAAAACATTCAGTACTTC,CASTRTDELAKNIQYF
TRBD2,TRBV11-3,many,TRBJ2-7,TGTGCCAGCGGGCCTCCGGGGGGCTACGAGCAGTACTTC,CASGPPGGYEQYF
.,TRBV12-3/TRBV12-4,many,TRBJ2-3,TGTGCCAGCAGTTTCAGTTCTAGCACAGATACGCAGTATTTT,CASSFSSSTDTQYF
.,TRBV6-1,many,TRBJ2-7,TGTGCCAGCAGTCCGGGAATTTTTCAGACCTACGAGCAGTACTTC,CASSPGIFQTYEQYF
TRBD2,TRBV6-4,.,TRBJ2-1,TGTGCCAGCAGTGACGTACTAGCGGGAGTTACTGAGCAGTTCTTC,CASSDVLAGVTEQFF
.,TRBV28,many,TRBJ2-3,TGTGCCAGCAGTTTATATGACCCAGATACGCAGTATTTT,CASSLYDPDTQYF
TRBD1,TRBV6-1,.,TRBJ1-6,TGTGCCAGCGCGGGACAGGGTAATTCACCCCTCCACTTT,CASAGQGNSPLHF
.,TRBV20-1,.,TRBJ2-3,TGCAGTGCTAGAGCCCGATTTGGTGAGAGCACAGATACGCAGTATTTT,CSARARFGESTDTQYF
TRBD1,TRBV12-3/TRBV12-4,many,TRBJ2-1,TGTGCCACCGGTCGGGACAGCAACAATGAGCAGTTCTTC,CATGRDSNNEQFF
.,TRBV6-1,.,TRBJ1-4,TGTGCCAGCGTCCGGGGTGGTAGTGAAAAACTGTTTTTT,CASVRGGSEKLFF
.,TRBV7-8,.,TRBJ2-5,TGTGCCGGCAGCTTAAGGGATCAAGAGACCCAGTACTTC,CAGSLRDQETQYF
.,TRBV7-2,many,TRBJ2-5,TGTGCCAGCAGCTTATCGGGCTCCGTGGAGACCCAGTACTTC,CASSLSGSVETQYF